This T cell receptor (beta chain) came from a study of blood T cell repertoires in COVID-19. The CDR3 consists of 15 residues. The germline CDR1 and CDR2 sequences are GTSNPN and SVGIG (reference sequence). Trimming removed 3 bases from V and 6 bases from J; junction bases left unmatched: 7. Some clones are missing from TCRdb's copy, which holds only in-frame ones; the method was immunoSEQ multiplex PCR. The table records under 300,000 clones, about 88% of them present only once. The TCR sequence derives from a woman aged 40 to 50 who had recovered from COVID-19. This chain uses TRBV30 with TRBJ2-1; 11 nucleotides agree with TRBD1. Sample: peripheral blood. CDR3 sequence: CAWSPGGQGGNEQFF. CDR3 coding DNA: TGTGCCTGGAGCCCAGGGGGACAGGGGGGCAATGAGCAGTTCTTC.